This T cell receptor beta chain was captured in a study of T cells in tumors after PD-1 blockade. Study as a whole: A subset received ongoing vismodegib 150 mg daily alongside anti-PD-1 therapy.

Clones were read by immunoSEQ multiplex PCR, and TCRdb kept only the in-frame ones, dropping some. The table has about 33,000 clones, around 80% seen once. Template: tumor biopsy or peripheral blood genomic DNA, about 550-6,500 ng per sample. The CDR3 has 15 residues. Between the trimmed V and J ends, which lost 0 bases and 7 bases, there was a span of 11 bases. The germline CDR1 and CDR2 sequences are SGHRS and YFSETQ. This sample comprised PBMCs, obtained before anti-PD-1 treatment. This clonotype was sampled from a human donor with basal cell carcinoma. This rearrangement joins TRBV5-1 to TRBJ1-6, with D tentatively TRBD1 (6 bases). CDR3 sequence: CASSLDRAGNSPLHF. DNA for the CDR3: TGCGCCAGCAGCTTGGACAGGGCCGGGAATTCACCCCTCCACTTT.